These T cell receptor beta chains were read from a single sample in a study of OX40 agonist ivuxolimab in advanced cancers. Method: immunoSEQ multiplex PCR; TCRdb's copy keeps in-frame clones and lacks some. The sample holds under 80,000 clones, roughly 87% seen once. The specimen was CD4+ or CD8+ T cells sorted from blood, collected in a trial of the OX40 agonist ivuxolimab. These receptor sequences come from an adult with an advanced solid tumor such as melanoma, head and neck, liver or kidney cancer. Both conserved end residues are part of each CDR3. A D gene is named only where the DNA matches it firmly. Where a row states a size, it is once, few, many or the class of an expanded clone; other rows omit it.

size,D,J,V,CDR3,DNA
few,.,TRBJ2-7,TRBV2,CASSVYVNEQYF,TGTGCCAGCAGTGTGTACGTTAACGAGCAGTACTTC
.,.,TRBJ1-1,TRBV28,CASSTSGRLEAFF,TGTGCCAGCAGTACTTCCGGGAGGCTAGAAGCTTTCTTT
.,.,TRBJ2-7,TRBV28,CASGSYSYEQYF,TGTGCCAGCGGTAGTTATTCCTACGAGCAGTACTTC
few,.,TRBJ1-1,TRBV7-8,CASSKSTENTEAFF,TGTGCCAGCAGCAAAAGCACAGAGAACACTGAAGCTTTCTTT
.,.,TRBJ1-3,TRBV11-2,CASSPGTERNTIYF,TGTGCCAGCAGCCCGGGGACGGAGAGAAACACCATATATTTT
.,.,TRBJ2-7,TRBV7-7,CASSDPGRGAEQYF,TGTGCTAGCAGCGACCCGGGGCGCGGAGCCGAGCAGTACTTC
.,.,TRBJ1-1,TRBV28,CASTPYMVRGGGNTEAFF,TGTGCCAGCACCCCTTATATGGTTCGAGGTGGGGGAAACACTGAAGCTTTCTTT
.,.,TRBJ1-4,TRBV7-9,CASSGTPTNEKLFF,TGTGCCAGCAGCGGGACACCAACTAATGAAAAACTGTTTTTT
.,.,TRBJ1-2,TRBV5-1,CASTPSGAGPYGYTF,TGCGCCAGCACTCCCTCGGGGGCGGGTCCCTATGGCTACACCTTC
.,.,TRBJ1-1,TRBV4-2,CASSQDGGRNTEAFF,TGTGCCAGCAGCCAAGATGGGGGGCGAAACACTGAAGCTTTCTTT
.,.,TRBJ2-7,TRBV6-5,CASSPSGRQGEQYF,TGTGCCAGCAGTCCATCGGGACGTCAGGGCGAGCAGTACTTC
.,.,TRBJ1-2,TRBV19,CASSIGGNGYTF,TGTGCCAGTAGTATAGGAGGGAATGGCTACACCTTC
.,.,TRBJ1-6,TRBV10-3,CAISDRILSPLHF,TGTGCCATCAGTGACCGGATACTTTCACCCCTCCACTTT
.,TRBD1,TRBJ1-2,TRBV28,CASSARDRGPYGYTF,TGTGCCAGCAGTGCCCGGGACAGGGGGCCCTATGGCTACACCTTC
.,.,TRBJ2-3,TRBV11-2,CASSLDQGLTDTQYF,TGTGCCAGCAGCTTAGATCAGGGTCTCACAGATACGCAGTATTTT
.,TRBD2,TRBJ2-7,TRBV28,CASSRTSLREQYF,TGTGCCAGCAGTCGGACTAGCTTGCGGGAGCAGTACTTC
.,.,TRBJ1-5,TRBV6-5,CASSYRSGVSGQPQHF,TGTGCCAGCAGTTACCGCTCAGGGGTTTCGGGTCAGCCCCAGCATTTT
.,.,TRBJ1-3,TRBV19,CASVGVSGNTIYF,TGTGCCAGTGTAGGGGTATCTGGAAACACCATATATTTT
.,.,TRBJ1-1,TRBV6-6,CASSYSTVSRASEAFF,TGTGCCAGCAGTTACTCGACGGTTAGCAGGGCTAGTGAAGCTTTCTTT
.,.,TRBJ2-7,TRBV28,CASSPQGLGAYEQYF,TGTGCCAGCAGTCCCCAGGGGCTAGGGGCCTACGAGCAGTACTTC
.,TRBD2,TRBJ2-3,TRBV7-8,CASRISSGGAYTQYF,TGTGCCAGCCGAATCTCTAGCGGGGGGGCGTATACGCAGTATTTT
.,.,TRBJ2-3,TRBV6-1,CASSEVRTLTSGDTQYF,TGTGCCAGCAGTGAAGTGAGGACTCTGACGTCCGGAGATACGCAGTATTTT
.,.,TRBJ2-1,TRBV2,CASSPQWGLNEQFF,TGTGCCAGCAGTCCCCAATGGGGTCTGAATGAGCAGTTCTTC
few,.,TRBJ2-7,TRBV10-1,CASAAGVITYEQYF,TGCGCCAGCGCTGCAGGGGTAATAACCTACGAGCAGTACTTC
.,.,TRBJ2-5,TRBV30,CAWSTSYNTRRYF,TGTGCCTGGAGTACCTCCTATAACACCCGGAGGTACTTC
.,TRBD1,TRBJ2-1,TRBV11-3,CASSLGPGQGVNEQFF,TGTGCCAGCAGCTTAGGGCCGGGACAGGGGGTTAATGAGCAGTTCTTC
.,.,TRBJ2-2,TRBV2,CASPPRGVGFVGELFF,TGTGCCAGTCCCCCCCGGGGCGTCGGTTTCGTCGGGGAGCTGTTTTTT
.,.,TRBJ1-3,TRBV6-1,CASPDPGNTIYF,TGTGCCAGCCCTGATCCTGGAAACACCATATATTTT
.,.,TRBJ2-3,TRBV6-1,CASSGPQGDTQYF,TGTGCCAGCAGTGGACCCCAGGGGGATACGCAGTATTTT
.,.,TRBJ2-6,TRBV28,CASSFSKGANVLTF,TGTGCCAGCAGTTTTAGCAAGGGGGCCAACGTCCTGACTTTC
.,.,TRBJ2-1,TRBV6-1,CATGDIWEQFF,TGTGCCACGGGGGACATCTGGGAGCAGTTCTTC
.,TRBD2,TRBJ2-7,TRBV2,CASLEREWDEQYF,TGTGCCAGCCTGGAGCGGGAGTGGGACGAGCAGTACTTC
.,.,TRBJ1-5,TRBV27,CASSLSARGSNQPQHF,TGTGCCAGCAGTTTATCGGCCAGGGGAAGCAATCAGCCCCAGCATTTT
.,.,TRBJ2-1,TRBV6-1,CASSTLTADEQFF,TGTGCCAGCAGTACCCTAACGGCGGATGAGCAGTTCTTC
once,TRBD1,TRBJ2-7,TRBV5-4,CASSFSWDRAPYEQYF,TGTGCCAGCAGCTTTTCGTGGGACAGGGCCCCCTACGAGCAGTACTTC
.,.,TRBJ1-1,TRBV10-1,CAGPRDTEAFF,TGCGCCGGGCCCAGGGACACTGAAGCTTTCTTT
.,TRBD1,TRBJ2-1,TRBV6-1,CASRPGQGAPNEQFF,TGTGCCAGCAGGCCGGGACAGGGGGCCCCCAATGAGCAGTTCTTC
.,.,TRBJ2-2,TRBV4-1,CASSQGYSAANTGELFF,TGCGCCAGCAGCCAAGGTTACAGTGCCGCGAACACCGGGGAGCTGTTTTTT
.,.,TRBJ2-1,TRBV30,CAWSVQVNNEQFF,TGTGCCTGGAGTGTACAGGTAAACAATGAGCAGTTCTTC
once,.,TRBJ1-1,TRBV5-4,CASSGLQGQAFF,TGTGCCAGCAGCGGGTTACAGGGCCAAGCTTTCTTT
.,.,TRBJ2-2,TRBV11-3,CASSSTGELFF,TGTGCCAGCAGCTCCACCGGGGAGCTGTTTTTT
.,.,TRBJ1-2,TRBV7-2,CASSPDRLYGYTF,TGTGCCAGCAGCCCTGACAGGCTCTATGGCTACACCTTC
once,TRBD2,TRBJ2-1,TRBV5-1,CASSRVAGGPYNEQFF,TGCGCCAGCAGCCGAGTAGCGGGGGGCCCCTACAATGAGCAGTTCTTC
few,TRBD1,TRBJ2-7,TRBV10-3,CAISESAGGSYEQYF,TGTGCCATCAGTGAGTCGGCAGGGGGCTCCTACGAGCAGTACTTC
.,.,TRBJ1-2,TRBV6-6,CASRGGTANYGYTF,TGTGCCAGCAGGGGGGGAACAGCTAACTATGGCTACACCTTC
.,TRBD1,TRBJ1-1,TRBV28,CASSEETGGRKAFF,TGTGCCAGCAGTGAAGAGACAGGGGGCAGGAAAGCTTTCTTT
.,TRBD1,TRBJ1-5,TRBV19,CASSRQGKPQHF,TGTGCCAGTAGTCGACAGGGCAAGCCCCAGCATTTT
.,.,TRBJ2-4,TRBV13,CASSLGLGVAKNIQYF,TGTGCCAGCAGCTTAGGCCTCGGGGTCGCCAAAAACATTCAGTACTTC
.,.,TRBJ1-1,TRBV19,CASSIGQDTEAFF,TGTGCCAGTAGTATAGGGCAAGACACTGAAGCTTTCTTT
.,.,TRBJ2-7,TRBV10-1,CASRAGGKSSYEQYF,TGCGCCAGCAGGGCGGGCGGGAAGAGCTCCTACGAGCAGTACTTC
few,.,TRBJ1-3,TRBV7-8,CASSLDGGIPGNTIYF,TGTGCCAGCAGCTTAGACGGTGGGATCCCTGGAAACACCATATATTTT
once,.,TRBJ1-1,TRBV7-3,CASSLAGGGDTEAFF,TGTGCCAGCAGCTTAGCCGGAGGAGGTGACACTGAAGCTTTCTTT
.,TRBD1,TRBJ1-5,TRBV19,CASSSGTGGQPQHF,TGTGCCAGTAGTAGCGGGACAGGGGGTCAGCCCCAGCATTTT
.,.,TRBJ1-1,TRBV18,CASSPSGRKGTEAFF,TGTGCCAGCTCACCTTCGGGGCGTAAGGGCACTGAAGCTTTCTTT
once,.,TRBJ2-5,TRBV18,CASSPPNQETQYF,TGTGCCAGCTCACCGCCCAACCAAGAGACCCAGTACTTC
.,.,TRBJ1-3,TRBV10-3,CAISESEGTHIYF,TGTGCCATCAGTGAGTCAGAGGGTACTCACATATATTTT
.,TRBD1,TRBJ2-7,TRBV6-1,CASSVRLGQGGYEQYF,TGTGCCAGCAGTGTACGCCTCGGACAGGGGGGTTACGAGCAGTACTTC